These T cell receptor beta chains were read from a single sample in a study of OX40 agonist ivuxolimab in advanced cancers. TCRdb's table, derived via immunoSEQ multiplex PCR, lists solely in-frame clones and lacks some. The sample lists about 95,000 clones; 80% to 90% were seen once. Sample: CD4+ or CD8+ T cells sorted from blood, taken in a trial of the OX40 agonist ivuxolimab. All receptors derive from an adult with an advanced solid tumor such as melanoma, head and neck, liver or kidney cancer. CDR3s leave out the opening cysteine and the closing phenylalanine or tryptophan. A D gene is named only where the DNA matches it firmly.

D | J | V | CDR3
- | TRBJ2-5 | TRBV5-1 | ASSYGSGETQY
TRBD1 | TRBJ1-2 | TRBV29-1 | SVGDRGTLYGYT
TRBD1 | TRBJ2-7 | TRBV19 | ASSPGTDEYEQY
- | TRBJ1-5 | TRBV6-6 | ASSYLEVNQPQH
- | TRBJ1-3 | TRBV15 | ATSRGRPRNGNTIY
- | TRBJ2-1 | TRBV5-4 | ASSPRRSYNEQF
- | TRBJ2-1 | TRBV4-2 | ASSLRLGGSDNEQF
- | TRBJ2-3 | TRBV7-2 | ASSLRGGTDTQY
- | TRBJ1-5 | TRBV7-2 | ASSLQQYSNQPQH
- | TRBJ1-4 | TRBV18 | ASSATPSTEKLF
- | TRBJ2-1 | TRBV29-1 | SATDRDSYNEQF
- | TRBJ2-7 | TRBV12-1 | ASSFIYEQY
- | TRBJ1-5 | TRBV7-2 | ASSLAPGAQPQH
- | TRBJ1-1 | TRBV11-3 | ASSTTWNTEAF
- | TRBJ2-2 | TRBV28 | ASSSSDTGELF
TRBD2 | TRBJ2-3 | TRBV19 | ASSSGGDITDTQY
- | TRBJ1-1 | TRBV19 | ASSPETRSGAF
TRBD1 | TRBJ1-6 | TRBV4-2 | ASSRQGDSPLH
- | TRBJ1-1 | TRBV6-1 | ASSAEGGTEAF
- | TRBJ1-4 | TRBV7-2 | ASSLVVNEKLF